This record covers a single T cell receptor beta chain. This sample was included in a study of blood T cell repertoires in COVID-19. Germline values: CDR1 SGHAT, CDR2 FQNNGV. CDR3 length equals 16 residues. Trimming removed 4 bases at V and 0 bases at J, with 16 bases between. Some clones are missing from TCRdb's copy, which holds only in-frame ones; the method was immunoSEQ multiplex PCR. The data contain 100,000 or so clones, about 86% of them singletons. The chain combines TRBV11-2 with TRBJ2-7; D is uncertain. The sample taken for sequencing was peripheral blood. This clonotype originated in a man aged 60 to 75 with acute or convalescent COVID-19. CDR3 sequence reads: CASSSEYHRSSYEQYF. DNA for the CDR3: TGTGCCAGCAGCTCGGAATACCATAGGAGCTCCTACGAGCAGTACTTC.